What follows are 30 T cell receptor beta chains derived from one specimen sequenced in a study of blood T cell repertoires in COVID-19. This table comes from immunoSEQ multiplex PCR, and its TCRdb copy is limited to in-frame clones, with some not included. The sample records 210,000 or so clones, roughly 80% being singletons. The sequencing sample was made of peripheral blood. These receptors came from a human donor in a cohort sampled during active COVID-19.

The chain uses TRBV19 and TRBJ1-1; TRBD1 agrees at 8 bases. The V gene's germline CDR1 is LNHDA and CDR2 SQIVND (reference sequence). V was pared by 2 bases and J by 5 bases, with 4 bases of the junction left unmatched. The CDR3 contains 14 residues. The CDR3 is CASSIQGAVTEAFF. The CDR3 region has the DNA TGTGCCAGTAGTATACAGGGGGCGGTAACTGAAGCTTTCTTT.

The rearrangement joins TRBV7-7 to TRBJ1-4; D remains unclear. The V end lost 5 bases, the J end lost 0 bases, and 10 bases lay between the germline ends. The CDR3 runs to 15 residues. Germline CDR1 reads SSHAT; CDR2 reads FNYEAQ (reference sequence). CDR3 DNA sequence: TGTGCCAGCAGCCGTACAGCCGCAACTAATGAAAAACTGTTTTTT. Translation: CASSRTAATNEKLFF.

The chain combines TRBV19 with TRBJ1-1, with D tentatively TRBD1 (5 bases). The V gene lost 5 bases and the J gene lost 8 bases, with 9 bases spanning the gap. Germline CDR1 and CDR2: LNHDA and SQIVND (reference sequence). CDR3 length: 11 residues. CDR3 sequence: CASSWGREAFF. DNA of the CDR3: TGTGCCAGTAGTTGGGGCAGAGAAGCTTTCTTT.

This clone was seen once. This chain connects TRBV7-9 to TRBJ2-7; TRBD1 is a possible D gene (6 bases). This CDR3 is 12 amino acids long. Germline V gene lookup returns CDR1 SEHNR and CDR2 FQNEAQ (reference sequence). Trimming left V 7 bases short and J 2 bases short, with 9 bases between. The CDR3 protein is CASNREPYEQYF. The CDR3 bases are TGTGCCAGCAACAGGGAACCCTACGAGCAGTACTTC.

This chain links TRBV9 with TRBJ2-3; 9 bases fit TRBD2. Germline CDR1 reads SGDLS; CDR2 reads YYNGEE. The CDR3 has 16 residues. J gave up 3 bases and V 0 bases, and 5 bases lay outside the gene matches. The CDR3 spells CASSVEAGGPTDTQYF. The CDR3 DNA is TGTGCCAGCAGCGTAGAGGCGGGAGGGCCGACAGATACGCAGTATTTT.

CDR3 region: CSVVKNTNTEAFF. CDR3 nucleotides: TGCAGCGTTGTTAAGAACACGAACACTGAAGCTTTCTTT. This chain uses TRBV29-1 with TRBJ1-1; D unresolved. The germline V gene encodes CDR1 SQVTM and CDR2 ANQGSEA. CDR3 size: 13 residues. Trimming removed 4 bases from V and 1 base from J, with 10 bases in between.

This chain connects TRBV6-7 to TRBJ2-7, with TRBD1 as a possible D gene (6 bases). TRBV6-7 is placed among ORFs of uncertain function. This CDR3 region has 16 residues. Trimming removed 2 bases from V and 0 bases from J, with 14 bases in between. The chain's CDR3 is CASSYPGQLFSYEQYF. The CDR3 nucleotides read TGTGCCAGCAGTTACCCTGGACAGCTCTTCTCCTACGAGCAGTACTTC.

By frequency in the sample, this clone is medium-sized. V usage is TRBV4-2 and J usage is TRBJ2-7; D not certain. The CDR3 has 16 residues. V was trimmed by 0 bases and J by 3 bases, leaving 15 bases between them. In germline, CDR1 is LGHNA, CDR2 YNFKEQ. The CDR3 reads CASSQEELDPYYEQYF. DNA for the CDR3: TGTGCCAGCAGCCAAGAGGAGCTAGACCCGTACTACGAGCAGTACTTC.

A single count supports this clone. The chain carries TRBV5-1 and TRBJ2-2; 11 bases match TRBD2. The CDR3 extends over 16 amino acids. Germline V gives CDR1 SGHRS, CDR2 YFSETQ. The J segment lost 5 bases and the V segment lost 4 bases, leaving 7 bases of the junction unmatched. The CDR3 loop reads CASSPAPSGGTGELFF. CDR3 bases: TGCGCCAGCAGCCCGGCCCCTAGCGGGGGGACCGGGGAGCTGTTTTTT.

CDR3 nucleotides: TGTGCCAGCAGCTCCCTCGGGAGTCAGTACACCGGGGAGCTGTTTTTT. Protein product: CASSSLGSQYTGELFF. The chain carries TRBV7-8 and TRBJ2-2, with D maybe TRBD2 (6 bases). There are 16 residues in the CDR3. The germline V gene encodes CDR1 SGHVS and CDR2 FQNEAQ. The V end lost 4 bases, the J end lost 3 bases, and 15 bases lay between the germline ends.

V is TRBV3-1 (or the pseudogene TRBV3-2) and J is TRBJ2-2; TRBD2 aligns across 8 bases. Germline loops: CDR1 LGHDT, CDR2 YNNKEL (reference sequence). J was trimmed by 6 bases and V by 8 bases; bases with no gene match: 5. CDR3 length: 13 amino acids. CDR3 region: CASAPGGPGELFF. CDR3 sequence (DNA): TGTGCCAGCGCGCCGGGAGGGCCCGGGGAGCTGTTTTTT.

The chain has TRBV4-1 and TRBJ1-1; 8 positions agree with TRBD1. Trimming at V came to 3 bases and at J to 7 bases, leaving 7 bases not matched to a gene. CDR1 MGHRA and CDR2 YSYEKL come from the germline V gene. This CDR3 is built from 14 residues. The CDR3, as DNA: TGCGCCAGCAGCCACTGGACAGGGAGCGGTGAAGCTTTCTTT. It specifies CASSHWTGSGEAFF.

The V gene is TRBV7-2, the J gene TRBJ1-1, with 7 nucleotides matching TRBD1. The CDR3 contains 13 residues. V was pared by 1 base and J by 9 bases, with 5 bases of the junction left unmatched. Germline values: CDR1 SGHTA, CDR2 FQGNSA. This CDR3 reads CASSLGGTAKAFF. CDR3 nucleotide sequence: TGTGCCAGCAGCTTAGGTGGGACAGCTAAAGCTTTCTTT.

This clone was seen more than once but under ten times. At one end the junction does not follow the germline gene, possibly because of a read error. V usage is TRBV18 and J usage is TRBJ2-7; D perhaps matches TRBD1 (6 bases). The CDR3 is 16 amino acids. Germline lookup yields CDR1 KGHSH and CDR2 LQKENI. The CDR3 DNA is TGTGCCAGCTCATCACCGACGACAGGTTCTCTACGAGAGCAGTACTTC. Protein: CASSSPTTGSLREQYF. The whole variable domain, remainder taken from reference TRBV18 and TRBJ2-7, is NAGVMQNPRHLVRRRGQEARLRCSPMKGHSHVYWYRQLPEEGLKFMVYLQKENIIDESGMPKERFSAEFPKEGPSILRIQQVVRGDSAAYFCASSSPTTGSLREQYFGPGTRLTVT.

The V call is TRBV27, the J call TRBJ2-7, with 7 bases matching TRBD1. The length of the CDR3 is 16 residues. The germline CDR1 and CDR2 sequences are MNHEY and SMNVEV (reference sequence). The V gene end was trimmed by 6 bases and the J gene end by 7 bases; junction bases not matched to a gene: 18. CDR3 in amino acids: CASSSLRDSLFVEQYF. CDR3 sequence (DNA): TGTGCCAGCAGCTCTCTCAGGGACAGCCTTTTTGTAGAGCAGTACTTC.

About this clone itself: This sample includes further DNA sequences coding for the same CDR3. CDR3 in DNA: TGTGCCAGCAGCCAAGATTGGACTAGCGGGAGTTTGTACAATGAGCAGTTCTTC. Translating gives CASSQDWTSGSLYNEQFF. This chain uses TRBV3-1 (or the pseudogene TRBV3-2) with TRBJ2-1; 13 nucleotides match TRBD2. The germline V gene has CDR1 LGHDT and CDR2 YNNKEL (reference sequence). This CDR3 is 18 amino acids long. V trimming: 0 bases; J trimming: 4 bases; junction bases outside the gene matches: 6.

The V call is TRBV27, the J call TRBJ2-7, with 12 bases identical to TRBD1. The CDR3 covers 16 residues. In germline, CDR1 is MNHEY, CDR2 SMNVEV (reference sequence). V was clipped by 7 bases and J by 4 bases; unmatched bases: 11. The CDR3 nucleotides read TGTGCCAGCACAACGGGACAGGGGGCCGCTTGGTACGAGCAGTACTTC. It encodes CASTTGQGAAWYEQYF.

This chain joins TRBV9 and TRBJ1-2; 7 bases fit TRBD1. The CDR3 has 15 residues. The V and J ends lost 3 bases and 3 bases, in that order; junction bases with no gene match: 8. In germline, CDR1 is SGDLS, CDR2 YYNGEE. The CDR3 DNA reads TGTGCCAGCAGCGCAACCGGGACAGCATACTATGGCTACACCTTC. Amino acid sequence: CASSATGTAYYGYTF. Looking up the rest from reference TRBV9 and TRBJ1-2 gives the full variable domain: DSGVTQTPKHLITATGQRVTLRCSPRSGDLSVYWYQQSLDQGLQFLIQYYNGEERAKGNILERFSAQQFPDLHSELNLSSLELGDSALYFCASSATGTAYYGYTFGSGTRLTVV.

This clone has a handful of counts. The chain uses TRBV4-1 and TRBJ1-2; D is perhaps TRBD1 (5 bases). The CDR3 contains 15 residues. Trimming stripped 5 bases from V and 6 bases from J, with 19 bases between. Germline CDR1 is MGHRA and CDR2 is YSYEKL. DNA of the CDR3: TGCGCCAGCAGCACTCCCACCTCGGGGGTAAATGGCTACACCTTC. Residues: CASSTPTSGVNGYTF.

This clone is medium-sized in the sample. V and J are TRBV27 and TRBJ2-1; D unclear. V lost 5 bases and J lost 0, with 11 bases in between. In germline, CDR1 is MNHEY, CDR2 SMNVEV (reference sequence). This CDR3 spans 15 amino acids. As DNA, the CDR3 is TGTGCCAGCAGTGAAACTCATCCCTCCTACAATGAGCAGTTCTTC. It specifies CASSETHPSYNEQFF.

The gene calls are TRBV29-1 and TRBJ1-6; 7 positions match TRBD1. The germline V gene encodes CDR1 SQVTM and CDR2 ANQGSEA. The trim removed 4 bases at V and 8 bases at J, leaving 2 bases unmatched. The CDR3 extends over 12 amino acids. The CDR3 coding sequence is TGCAGCGTTGCGCAGGGGGATTCACCCCTCCACTTT. Protein: CSVAQGDSPLHF.

Only a few counts were recorded for this clone. The CDR3 protein is CASSPRTGADQPQHF. The CDR3 nucleotides read TGTGCCAGCTCACCACGGACAGGGGCGGATCAGCCCCAGCATTTT. The chain is built from TRBV18 and TRBJ1-5; 9 nucleotides agree with TRBD1. CDR3 length: 15 amino acids. The junction had 3 bases not matched to a gene; V was cut back by 1 base and J by 5 bases. Germline CDR1 is KGHSH and CDR2 is LQKENI.

This clone was counted between two and nine times. The CDR3 DNA is TGTGCCAGTAGTATCGAGGTGGTATCTGAAGCTTTCTTT. Amino acid sequence: CASSIEVVSEAFF. The chain recombines TRBV19 with TRBJ1-1; no reliable D call. The V end lost 3 bases, the J end lost 6 bases, and 11 bases lay between the germline ends. CDR3 length equals 13 residues. The V gene's germline CDR1 is LNHDA and CDR2 SQIVND (reference sequence). The entire variable domain, with the rest obtained from reference TRBV19 and TRBJ1-1, is as follows: DGGITQSPKYLFRKEGQNVTLSCEQNLNHDAMYWYRQDPGQGLRLIYYSQIVNDFQKGDIAEGYSVSREKKESFPLTVTSAQKNPTAFYLCASSIEVVSEAFFGQGTRLTVV.

The genes are TRBV7-2 and TRBJ2-1, with 8 bases aligning to TRBD2. V was clipped by 4 bases and J by 0 bases; unmatched bases: 14. The germline gives CDR1 SGHTA, CDR2 FQGNSA. This CDR3 is built from 19 residues. In nucleotides, the CDR3 is TGTGCCAGCAGCTCGTTACCCCTAGCGGGTTTCAGCTCCTACAATGAGCAGTTCTTC. Translation gives CASSSLPLAGFSSYNEQFF.

As regards this clone: At one end, the junction sequence differs from germline, possibly due to a read error. The gene calls are TRBV2 and TRBJ2-3, with D possibly being TRBD2 (7 bases). The length of the CDR3 is 16 residues. Germline values: CDR1 SNHLY, CDR2 FYNNEI. The CDR3 region has the DNA TGTGCCAGCAGGGAAGGGGGGAGGGGTATCACAGATACGCAGTATTTT. Its translation is CASREGGRGITDTQYF.

This chain uses TRBV15 with TRBJ2-5; D call uncertain. The germline gives CDR1 LNHNV, CDR2 YYDKDF (reference sequence). V lost 0 bases and J lost 1, with 6 bases in between. The CDR3 length is 14 residues. The CDR3 loop is CATSREAGQETQYF. The CDR3 DNA follows: TGTGCCACCAGCAGAGAGGCAGGCCAAGAGACCCAGTACTTC.

The rearrangement joins TRBV7-2 to TRBJ2-3; TRBD2 matches at 8 bases. Trimming took 5 bases from V and 6 from J; bases not matched to a gene: 7. The CDR3 runs 14 residues. From germline, CDR1 is SGHTA and CDR2 FQGNSA. The CDR3 is CASSVLAGADTQYF. The CDR3 DNA reads TGTGCCAGCAGCGTGCTAGCGGGTGCGGATACGCAGTATTTT.

This clone was seen a handful of times. The chain couples TRBV20-1 to TRBJ2-7, with 8 bases lining up with TRBD1. Germline V gene lookup returns CDR1 DFQATT and CDR2 SNEGSKA (reference sequence). V was clipped by 8 bases and J by 4 bases; unmatched bases: 4. The CDR3 length is 11 residues. CDR3 protein: CSQGARYEQYF. Written as DNA, the CDR3 is TGCAGTCAGGGGGCTAGGTACGAGCAGTACTTC.

The rearrangement links TRBV27 to TRBJ1-6; 7 positions match TRBD1. The CDR3 is 15 amino acids. The germline V gene has CDR1 MNHEY and CDR2 SMNVEV (reference sequence). Germline trimming cut 2 bases from V and 7 bases from J; bases unmatched to any gene: 5. DNA of the CDR3: TGTGCCAGCAGTTTAAGCAGGGGGTGGAATTCACCCCTCCACTTT. Translating gives CASSLSRGWNSPLHF.

The chain has TRBV19 and TRBJ2-7; 7 nucleotides align to TRBD1. CDR1 is LNHDA, CDR2 SQIVND, per germline (reference sequence). The CDR3 sequence is 14 residues long. The J segment lost 5 bases and the V segment lost 4 bases, leaving 8 bases of the junction unmatched. The CDR3 nucleotides read TGTGCCAGTAGTACCAAAACAGGGGTGGACGAGCAGTACTTC. Its protein is CASSTKTGVDEQYF. The whole variable domain, filled in from reference TRBV19 and TRBJ2-7, reads DGGITQSPKYLFRKEGQNVTLSCEQNLNHDAMYWYRQDPGQGLRLIYYSQIVNDFQKGDIAEGYSVSREKKESFPLTVTSAQKNPTAFYLCASSTKTGVDEQYFGPGTRLTVT.